These 2 T cell receptor beta chains share one sample of origin, sequenced in a study of blood T cell repertoires in COVID-19. Some clones are missing from TCRdb's copy, which holds only in-frame ones; the method was immunoSEQ multiplex PCR. This sample carries under 150,000 clones, about 89% of them seen once, and the ten largest clones take 2% to 3%. The specimen was peripheral blood. All receptors come from a man aged 45-65 years with active COVID-19.

The chain employs TRBV9 and TRBJ2-7, with 9 bases lining up with TRBD1. Trimming at V came to 3 bases and at J to 2 bases, leaving 6 bases not matched to a gene. This CDR3 is 15 amino acids long. CDR1 SGDLS and CDR2 YYNGEE come from the germline V gene. The CDR3 region is CASSAAGTGPYEQYF. As DNA, the CDR3 is TGTGCCAGCAGCGCGGCCGGGACAGGGCCCTACGAGCAGTACTTC. The whole variable domain, filled in from reference TRBV9 and TRBJ2-7, reads DSGVTQTPKHLITATGQRVTLRCSPRSGDLSVYWYQQSLDQGLQFLIQYYNGEERAKGNILERFSAQQFPDLHSELNLSSLELGDSALYFCASSAAGTGPYEQYFGPGTRLTVT.

The chain recombines TRBV7-7 with TRBJ2-1; 7 bases are shared with TRBD2. CDR1 and CDR2 (germline): SSHAT, FNYEAQ (reference sequence). V was pared by 1 base and J by 5 bases, with 5 bases of the junction left unmatched. The CDR3 extends over 15 amino acids. CDR3 loop: CASSLGLAVNNEQFF. The CDR3 DNA reads as TGTGCCAGCAGCTTAGGGCTAGCGGTGAACAATGAGCAGTTCTTC.